This record looks at one T cell receptor (beta chain) sequence and its context. As processed by the authors: Cell counts per sample came from amplifying reference gene primers. Data came from immunoSEQ multiplex PCR; TCRdb stores just in-frame clones and leaves some out. The V and J calls and the clone size are those of that table, but D and trimming were determined from the DNA. The sample contains 70,000 to 85,000 clones, more than 75% of which appear only once. These data belong to a study of blood T cell repertoires in COVID-19. Overall study context: Both acute and convalescent COVID-19 samples were obtained from the United States, Italy and Spain. T cells, B-cell-depleted T cells, or PBMCs supplied cDNA or gDNA.

Trimming cost V 5 bases and J 1 base; bases outside gene matches: 8. CDR3 length equals 17 residues. The germline V gene has CDR1 KGHSH and CDR2 LQKENI. This TCR was recovered from a human donor in a cohort sampled during active COVID-19. This chain joins TRBV18 and TRBJ2-1; 10 bases agree with TRBD2. Source material: peripheral blood. The DNA for the CDR3 is TGTGCCAGCTCATCTTTAGCGGGAGGTGCGTCCTACAATGAGCAGTTCTTC. It codes for CASSSLAGGASYNEQFF. Full variable domain (remainder filled in from reference TRBV18 and TRBJ2-1): NAGVMQNPRHLVRRRGQEARLRCSPMKGHSHVYWYRQLPEEGLKFMVYLQKENIIDESGMPKERFSAEFPKEGPSILRIQQVVRGDSAAYFCASSSLAGGASYNEQFFGPGTRLTVL.